Listed below are T cell receptor beta chains from one sample, sequenced in a study of CD4+ T cells in melanoma. Some clones are missing from TCRdb's copy, which holds only in-frame ones; the method was immunoSEQ multiplex PCR. The sample holds about 11,000 clones, approximately 72% seen once. Sequencing was carried out using cells from a culture (not recorded whether cultured in vitro). Every receptor here comes from a human donor with melanoma. The CDR3 runs from the conserved cysteine through the conserved F or W. The D gene is left open where the match is weak. A clone size is listed for some rows: how often the clone was seen (once, few, many), or a class if it is expanded.

clone_size j_call v_call d_call cdr3_nt cdr3_aa
. TRBJ1-6 TRBV7-2 TRBD1 TGTGCCAGCAGCTTAGGAGGGGGCCAATCCTATAATTCACCCCTCCACTTT CASSLGGGQSYNSPLHF
. TRBJ2-5 TRBV5-8 . TGTGCCAGCAGCTTACGAGAGACCCAGTACTTC CASSLRETQYF
. TRBJ1-1 TRBV5-1 . TGCGCCAGCAGCTCCCAACACAACACTGAAGCTTTCTTT CASSSQHNTEAFF
once TRBJ1-2 TRBV5-1 . TGCGCCAGCCGGCCCTATGGGCAGGCCTATGGCTACACCTTC CASRPYGQAYGYTF
. TRBJ2-5 TRBV7-2 TRBD2 TGTGCCAGCAGCTTCAAGACCCACGGGAGGGAGACCCAGTACTTC CASSFKTHGRETQYF
. TRBJ1-4 TRBV6-5 . TGTGCCAGCAGTCAGTATCCCGGTAATGAAAAACTGTTTTTT CASSQYPGNEKLFF
. TRBJ1-1 TRBV5-5 . TGTGCCAGCAGCCGCCCGGGGAGCGCCTCGGGAGGCACTGAAGCTTTCTTT CASSRPGSASGGTEAFF
few TRBJ2-5 TRBV6-1 . TGTGCCAGTACAGCCCGTGGGCAAGAGACCCAGTACTTC CASTARGQETQYF
few TRBJ2-1 TRBV6-1 . TGTGCCAGCAGTGAAGTTTGGGGTAATGAGCAGTTCTTC CASSEVWGNEQFF
. TRBJ1-2 TRBV18 TRBD1 TGTGCCAGCTCACAACAGGGGAACTATGGCTACACCTTC CASSQQGNYGYTF
few TRBJ1-2 TRBV2 . TGTGCCAGCAGGTGGGGGCAGGGAGAAGAAGGCTACACCTTC CASRWGQGEEGYTF
. TRBJ2-5 TRBV6-5 . TGTGCCAGCAGTTCCGGGACCTCAGGGAAGACCCAGTACTTC CASSSGTSGKTQYF
once TRBJ2-5 TRBV5-4 TRBD2 TGTGCCAGCAGCTCCGGGACTAGCGGCCAAGAGACCCAGTACTTC CASSSGTSGQETQYF
. TRBJ1-2 TRBV14 TRBD1 TGTGCCAGCAGCTACAGGGGGCTTGGTGGCTACACCTTC CASSYRGLGGYTF
. TRBJ2-3 TRBV11-3 TRBD2 TGTGCCAGCAGCGCCGGACTAGCGGTGAGCACAGATACGCAGTATTTT CASSAGLAVSTDTQYF
few TRBJ1-1 TRBV19 TRBD1 TGTGCCAGTAGTAAACAAGGGACAGGGGCTAAGAACACTGAAGCTTTCTTT CASSKQGTGAKNTEAFF
. TRBJ1-2 TRBV10-3 . TGTGCCTCGAAGGGGCCGGATAGATCTGGCTACACCTTC CASKGPDRSGYTF